This record covers a single TCR beta chain. This CDR3 is 14 amino acids long. Germline lookup yields CDR1 MDHEN and CDR2 SYDVKM. The V segment lost 2 bases and the J segment 6 bases; nucleotides outside the gene matches: 6. This entry belongs to a study of blood T cell repertoires in COVID-19. Study-level background: Samples representing acute and convalescent COVID-19 were sourced from the United States, Italy and Spain. The cDNA or gDNA used as material had been derived from T cells, B-cell-depleted T cells, or PBMCs.

As handled by the study authors: Nucleated cell counts were estimated from reference gene primer amplification. Here immunoSEQ multiplex PCR was the method, and the copy in TCRdb shows in-frame clones only, minus some. D and trimming come from the DNA, and the V and J calls and clone size come from that table. The sample lists 85,000 to 95,000 clones, roughly 70% occurring once. This sequence originates from a woman older than 75 with acute or convalescent COVID-19. This chain joins TRBV28 and TRBJ1-2; 7 bases are a match to TRBD1. Specimen: peripheral blood. The CDR3 DNA reads TGTGCCAGCAGTTTACTTCGCCAGGGGGATGGCTACACCTTC. Translating it yields CASSLLRQGDGYTF.